The text below deals with one T cell receptor (beta chain). V lost 4 bases, J lost 0 bases, and 11 bases stayed unmatched. Germline values: CDR1 SQVTM, CDR2 ANQGSEA. The CDR3 is 16 amino acids. The protocol was immunoSEQ multiplex PCR, while the TCRdb copy is restricted to in-frame clones and leaves out a portion. The sample lists about 21,000 clones, 80% to 90% occurring once. The sample comes from a study of T cell changes during pregnancy in multiple sclerosis. The rearrangement joins TRBV29-1 to TRBJ2-5; 7 nucleotides agree with TRBD2. Here the sequenced sample was CD8+ T cells from peripheral blood mononuclear cells, taken after pregnancy. This receptor was identified in a female donor in good health, enrolled as a control in a pregnancy study. The CDR3 reads CSVVGRGSIYQETQYF. DNA of the CDR3: TGCAGCGTTGTCGGGCGGGGGAGTATCTACCAAGAGACCCAGTACTTC.